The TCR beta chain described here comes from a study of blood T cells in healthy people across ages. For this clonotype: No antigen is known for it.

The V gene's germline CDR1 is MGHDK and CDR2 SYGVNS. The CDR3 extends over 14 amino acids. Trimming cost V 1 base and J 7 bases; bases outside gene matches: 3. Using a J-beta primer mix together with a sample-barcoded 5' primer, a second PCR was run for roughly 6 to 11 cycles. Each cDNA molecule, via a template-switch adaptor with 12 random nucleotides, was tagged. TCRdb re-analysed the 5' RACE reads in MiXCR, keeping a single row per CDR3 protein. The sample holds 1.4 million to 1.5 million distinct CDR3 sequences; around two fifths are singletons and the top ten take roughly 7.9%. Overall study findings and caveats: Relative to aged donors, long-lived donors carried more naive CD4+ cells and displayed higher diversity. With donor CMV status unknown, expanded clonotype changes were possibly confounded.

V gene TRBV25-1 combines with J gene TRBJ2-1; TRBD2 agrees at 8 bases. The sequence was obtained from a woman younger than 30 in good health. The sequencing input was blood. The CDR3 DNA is TGTGCCAGCAGTGAATGGGGGACTAGTAATGAGCAGTTCTTC. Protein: CASSEWGTSNEQFF.